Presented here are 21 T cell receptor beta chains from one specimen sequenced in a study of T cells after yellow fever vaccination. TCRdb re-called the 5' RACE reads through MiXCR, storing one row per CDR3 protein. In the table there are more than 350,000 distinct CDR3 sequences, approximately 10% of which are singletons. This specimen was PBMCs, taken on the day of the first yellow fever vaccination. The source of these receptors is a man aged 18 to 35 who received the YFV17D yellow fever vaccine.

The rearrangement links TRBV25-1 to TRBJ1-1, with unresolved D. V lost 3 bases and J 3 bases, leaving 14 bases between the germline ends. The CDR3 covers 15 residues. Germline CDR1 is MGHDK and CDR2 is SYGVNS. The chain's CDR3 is CASSETSDGHTEAFF. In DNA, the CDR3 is TGTGCCAGCAGTGAGACCTCGGACGGGCACACTGAAGCTTTCTTT.

Written as DNA, the CDR3 is TGCGCCAGCAGCCTAGACCCTAGCGATGGCACCGGGGAGCTGTTTTTT. Translation: CASSLDPSDGTGELFF. The chain is built from TRBV5-1 and TRBJ2-2; a weak D match, TRBD2 (6 bases). The germline CDR1 and CDR2 sequences are SGHRS and YFSETQ. This CDR3 comprises 16 residues. Between the trimmed V and J ends, which lost 4 bases and 4 bases, there was a span of 17 bases.

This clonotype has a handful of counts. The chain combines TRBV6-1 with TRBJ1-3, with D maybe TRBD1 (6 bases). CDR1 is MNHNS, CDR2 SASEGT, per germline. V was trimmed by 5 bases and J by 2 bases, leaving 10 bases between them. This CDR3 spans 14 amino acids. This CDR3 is CASSPGAAGNTIYF. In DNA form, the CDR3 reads TGTGCCAGCAGTCCGGGGGCGGCTGGAAACACCATATATTTT.

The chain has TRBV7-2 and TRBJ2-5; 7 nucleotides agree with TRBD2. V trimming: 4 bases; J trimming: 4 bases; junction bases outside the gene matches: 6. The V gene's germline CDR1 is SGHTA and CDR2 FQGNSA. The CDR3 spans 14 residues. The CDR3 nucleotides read TGTGCCAGCAGCTACTGGGGGGGAGGAGAGACCCAGTACTTC. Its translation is CASSYWGGGETQYF.

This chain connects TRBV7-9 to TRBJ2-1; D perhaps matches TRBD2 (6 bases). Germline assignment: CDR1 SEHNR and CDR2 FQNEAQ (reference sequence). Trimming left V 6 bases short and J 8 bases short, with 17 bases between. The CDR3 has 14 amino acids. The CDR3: CASRYRRGSDEQFF. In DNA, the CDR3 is TGTGCCAGCAGATACCGTCGGGGGAGCGATGAGCAGTTCTTC.

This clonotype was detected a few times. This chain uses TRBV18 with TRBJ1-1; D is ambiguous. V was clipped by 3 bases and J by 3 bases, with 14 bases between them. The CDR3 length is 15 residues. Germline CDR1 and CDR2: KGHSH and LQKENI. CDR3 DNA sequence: TGTGCCAGCTCACCTCGGTACGCCCCCGACACTGAAGCTTTCTTT. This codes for CASSPRYAPDTEAFF. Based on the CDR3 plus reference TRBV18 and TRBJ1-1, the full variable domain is NAGVMQNPRHLVRRRGQEARLRCSPMKGHSHVYWYRQLPEEGLKFMVYLQKENIIDESGMPKERFSAEFPKEGPSILRIQQVVRGDSAAYFCASSPRYAPDTEAFFGQGTRLTVV.

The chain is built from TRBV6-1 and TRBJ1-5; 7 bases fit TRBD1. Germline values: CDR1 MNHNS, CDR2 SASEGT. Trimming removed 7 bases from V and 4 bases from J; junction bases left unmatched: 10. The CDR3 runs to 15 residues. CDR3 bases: TGTGCCAGCAATCTAATGGGACAGCCTAATCAGCCCCAGCATTTT. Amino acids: CASNLMGQPNQPQHF.

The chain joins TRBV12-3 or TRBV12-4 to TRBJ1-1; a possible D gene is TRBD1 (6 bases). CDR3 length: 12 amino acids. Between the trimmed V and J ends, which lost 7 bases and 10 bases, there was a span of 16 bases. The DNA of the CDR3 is TGTGCCAGCAAACAAGGGGGGTTAGGAGCTTTCTTT. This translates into CASKQGGLGAFF.

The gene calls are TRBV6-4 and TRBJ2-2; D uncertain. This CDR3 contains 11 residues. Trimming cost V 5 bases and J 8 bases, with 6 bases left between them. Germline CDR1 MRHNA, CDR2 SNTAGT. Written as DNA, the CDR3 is TGTGCCAGCAGTACTGTGGGGGAGCTGTTTTTT. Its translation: CASSTVGELFF.

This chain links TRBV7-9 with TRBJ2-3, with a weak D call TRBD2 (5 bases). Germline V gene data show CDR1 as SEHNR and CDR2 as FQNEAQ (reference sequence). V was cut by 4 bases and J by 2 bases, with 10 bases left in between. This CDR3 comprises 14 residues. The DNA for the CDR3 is TGTGCCAGCAGCTCCGGGATCTACACAGATACGCAGTATTTT. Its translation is CASSSGIYTDTQYF. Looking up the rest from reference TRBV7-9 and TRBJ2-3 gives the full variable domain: DTGVSQNPRHKITKRGQNVTFRCDPISEHNRLYWYRQTLGQGPEFLTYFQNEAQLEKSRLLSDRFSAERPKGSFSTLEIQRTEQGDSAMYLCASSSGIYTDTQYFGPGTRLTVL.

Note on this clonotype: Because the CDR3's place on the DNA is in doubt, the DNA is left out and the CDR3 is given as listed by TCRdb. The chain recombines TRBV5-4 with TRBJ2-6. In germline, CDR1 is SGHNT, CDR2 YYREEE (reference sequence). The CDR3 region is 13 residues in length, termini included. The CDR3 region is CAAVGSGANVLIF.

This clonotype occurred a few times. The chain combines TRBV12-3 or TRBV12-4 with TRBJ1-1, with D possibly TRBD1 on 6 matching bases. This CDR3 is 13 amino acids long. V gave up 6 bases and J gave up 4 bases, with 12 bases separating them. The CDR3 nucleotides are TGTGCCAGCAGAATAGGGGGATCCACTGAAGCTTTCTTT. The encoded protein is CASRIGGSTEAFF.

CDR3: CAISGQVSNYGYTF. CDR3 in DNA: TGTGCCATCAGTGGACAGGTGTCTAACTATGGCTACACCTTC. J is TRBJ1-2 and V is TRBV10-3; D perhaps matches TRBD1 (6 bases). The CDR3 is 14 amino acids. Germline V lookup: CDR1 ENHRY, CDR2 SYGVKD. Trimming pared 4 bases from V and 0 bases from J, leaving 9 bases between.

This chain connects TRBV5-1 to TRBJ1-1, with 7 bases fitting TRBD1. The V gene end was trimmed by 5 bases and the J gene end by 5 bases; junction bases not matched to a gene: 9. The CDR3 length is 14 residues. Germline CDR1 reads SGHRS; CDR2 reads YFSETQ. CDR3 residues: CASSYSTGKTEAFF. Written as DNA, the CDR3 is TGCGCCAGCAGTTATTCGACAGGGAAGACTGAAGCTTTCTTT. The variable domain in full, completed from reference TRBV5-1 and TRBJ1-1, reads KAGVTQTPRYLIKTRGQQVTLSCSPISGHRSVSWYQQTPGQGLQFLFEYFSETQRNKGNFPGRFSGRQFSNSRSEMNVSTLELGDSALYLCASSYSTGKTEAFFGQGTRLTVV.

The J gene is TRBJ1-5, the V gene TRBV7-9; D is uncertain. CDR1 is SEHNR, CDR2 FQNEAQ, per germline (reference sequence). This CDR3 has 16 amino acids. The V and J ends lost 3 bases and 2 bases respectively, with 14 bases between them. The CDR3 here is CASSFVQNSRNQPQHF. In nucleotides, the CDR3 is TGTGCCAGCAGCTTCGTTCAAAATTCCCGCAATCAGCCCCAGCATTTT.

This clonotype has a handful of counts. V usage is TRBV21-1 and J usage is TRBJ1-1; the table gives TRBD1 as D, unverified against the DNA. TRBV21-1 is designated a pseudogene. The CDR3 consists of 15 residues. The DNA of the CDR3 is TGTGCCAGCAGCAAAGAGGGGGGCACCAACACTGAAGCTTTCTTT. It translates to CASSKEGGTNTEAFF.

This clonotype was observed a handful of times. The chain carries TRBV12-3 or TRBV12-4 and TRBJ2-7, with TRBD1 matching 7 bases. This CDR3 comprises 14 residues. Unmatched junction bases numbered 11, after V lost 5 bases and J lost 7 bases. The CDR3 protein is CASSRQGRPWEQYV. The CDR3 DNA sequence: TGTGCCAGCAGTCGACAGGGACGGCCGTGGGAGCAGTACGTC.

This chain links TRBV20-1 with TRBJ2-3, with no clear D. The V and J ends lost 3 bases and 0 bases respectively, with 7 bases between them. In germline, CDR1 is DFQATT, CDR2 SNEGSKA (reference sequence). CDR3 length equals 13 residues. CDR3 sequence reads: CSASVQSTDTQYF. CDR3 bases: TGCAGTGCTAGTGTGCAGAGCACAGATACGCAGTATTTT.

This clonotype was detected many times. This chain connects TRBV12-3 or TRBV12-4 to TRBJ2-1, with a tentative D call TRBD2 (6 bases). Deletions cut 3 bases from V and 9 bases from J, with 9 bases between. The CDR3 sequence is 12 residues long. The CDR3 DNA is TGTGCCAGCAGTTTCGGGGGAGTTGAGCAGTTCTTC. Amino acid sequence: CASSFGGVEQFF.

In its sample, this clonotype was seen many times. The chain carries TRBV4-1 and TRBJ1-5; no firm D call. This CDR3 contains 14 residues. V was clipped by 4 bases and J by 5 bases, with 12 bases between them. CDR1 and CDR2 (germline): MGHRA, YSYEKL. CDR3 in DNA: TGCGCCAGCAGCCGTGGCGAAGGTTATCAGCCCCAGCATTTT. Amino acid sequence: CASSRGEGYQPQHF.

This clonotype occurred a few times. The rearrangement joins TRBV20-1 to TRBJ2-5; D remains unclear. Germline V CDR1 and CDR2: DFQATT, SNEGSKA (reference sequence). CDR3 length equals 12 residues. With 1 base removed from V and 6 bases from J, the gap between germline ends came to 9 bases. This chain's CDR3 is CSARGQHQTQYF. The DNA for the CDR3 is TGCAGTGCTAGAGGCCAGCATCAGACCCAGTACTTC.